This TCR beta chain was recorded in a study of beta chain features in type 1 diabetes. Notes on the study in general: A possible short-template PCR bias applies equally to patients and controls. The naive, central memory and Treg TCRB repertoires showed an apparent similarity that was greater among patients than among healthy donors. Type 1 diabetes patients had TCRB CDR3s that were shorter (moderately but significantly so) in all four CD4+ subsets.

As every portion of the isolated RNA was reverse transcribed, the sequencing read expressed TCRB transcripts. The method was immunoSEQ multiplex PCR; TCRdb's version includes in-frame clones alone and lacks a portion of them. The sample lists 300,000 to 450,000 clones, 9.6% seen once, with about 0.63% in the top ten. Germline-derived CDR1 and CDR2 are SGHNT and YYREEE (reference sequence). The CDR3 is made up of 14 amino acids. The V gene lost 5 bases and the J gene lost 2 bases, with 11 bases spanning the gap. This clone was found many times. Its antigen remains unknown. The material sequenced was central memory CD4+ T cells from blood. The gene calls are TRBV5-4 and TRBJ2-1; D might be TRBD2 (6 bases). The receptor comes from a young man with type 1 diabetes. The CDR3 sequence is CASSPPGAYNEQFF. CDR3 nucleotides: TGTGCCAGCAGTCCGCCGGGAGCCTACAATGAGCAGTTCTTC.